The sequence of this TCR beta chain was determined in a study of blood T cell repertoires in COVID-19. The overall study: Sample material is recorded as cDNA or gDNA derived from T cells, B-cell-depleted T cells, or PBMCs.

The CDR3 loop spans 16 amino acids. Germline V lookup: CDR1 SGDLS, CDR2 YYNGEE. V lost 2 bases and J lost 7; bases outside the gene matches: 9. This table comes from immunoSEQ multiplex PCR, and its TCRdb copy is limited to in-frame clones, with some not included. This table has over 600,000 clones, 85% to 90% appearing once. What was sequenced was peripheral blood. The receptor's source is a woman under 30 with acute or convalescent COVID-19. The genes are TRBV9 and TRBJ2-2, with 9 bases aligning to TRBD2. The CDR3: CASSVAGLAGRGELFF. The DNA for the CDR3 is TGTGCCAGCAGCGTCGCCGGGCTAGCGGGGCGCGGGGAGCTGTTTTTT.